The rows below give T cell receptor beta chains drawn from one sample of a study of blood T cells in healthy people across ages. TCRdb called the 5' RACE reads again in MiXCR, with one record for every CDR3 protein. The sample yields 1.8 million or so distinct CDR3 sequences, about 39% seen once. Input material: blood. These receptors were taken from a human donor in good health. The conserved cysteine and the conserved F or W are not part of the CDR3 here.

v_call | cdr3_aa
TRBV5-5 | ASSAGGQRNQPQH
TRBV7-9 | ASSPILAGKDNEQF
TRBV4-3 | ASSQVGTGEGDEQF
TRBV20-1 | SAKDESRRSSSYNEQF
TRBV5-1 | ASSSGTSGDTDTQY
TRBV29-1 | SSRGETQY
TRBV6-5 | ASSSMGWADTQY
TRBV3-1 | ASSPGTSGRETQY
TRBV24-1 | ATAKEREGRTKNIQY
TRBV18 | ASSPDTYYGEQY
TRBV7-6 | ASSSNAGTEKLF
TRBV4-1 | ASSTRTGSYGYT
TRBV5-1 | ASSEPPGHPAGTDTQY
TRBV6-6 | ASRISGGESNQPQH